The rows below give T cell receptor beta chains drawn from one sample of a study of response to subunit inactivated influenza vaccine. TCRdb re-called the RT-PCR reads through MiXCR, storing one row per CDR3 protein. The sample contains fewer than 250,000 distinct CDR3 sequences, about 15% of which appear only once. The specimen comprised CD8+ T cells sorted from PBMCs, sampled around 5 days after vaccination. Receptors were obtained from a man aged 50 to 60 who received an inactivated influenza vaccine. Both conserved end residues are trimmed from each CDR3. The order of the fields is D gene, V gene, clone size, J gene, CDR3 protein. D genes are given only for firm matches. The size entry is marked missing in some rows and otherwise reads once, few, many or a size class.

>-|TRBV6-1|-|TRBJ2-3
ASMGLPGGSDTQY
>-|TRBV18|few|TRBJ2-7
ASSPLRDTYEQY
>-|TRBV24-1|few|TRBJ2-1
ATSDARAGSSYNEQF
>TRBD1|TRBV11-2|-|TRBJ2-7
ASSRLDRAREQY
>-|TRBV12-3/TRBV12-4|-|TRBJ1-3
ASSVDGLGNTIY
>TRBD2|TRBV28|many|TRBJ2-7
ASSFSLAGGRYEQY
>-|TRBV6-2/TRBV6-3|-|TRBJ2-7
ASSYTPAYEQY
>TRBD1|TRBV6-2/TRBV6-3|-|TRBJ2-5
ASSYGRQGLETQY
>-|TRBV29-1|many|TRBJ2-1
SVEPVAKPYNEQF
>-|TRBV28|-|TRBJ2-3
ASPKGGDLSTDTQY
>-|TRBV10-3|-|TRBJ2-3
AISDEGRQGIDTQY
>TRBD1|TRBV28|few|TRBJ2-7
ASSSDRVALQY
>-|TRBV15|-|TRBJ1-5
ATSREGINQPQH
>TRBD1|TRBV6-5|-|TRBJ1-2
ASSYYSGQSYGYT
>TRBD2|TRBV9|-|TRBJ2-1
ASSVNSGYHNEQF
>TRBD1|TRBV9|-|TRBJ1-1
ASSKQGVNTEAF
>TRBD2|TRBV4-3|few|TRBJ2-1
ASSQAIAGDMYEQF
>TRBD2|TRBV27|few|TRBJ2-1
ASSLSLGTRLSNEQF
>-|TRBV7-9|-|TRBJ1-2
ASSLATANYGYT
>-|TRBV6-1|few|TRBJ2-1
ASTNRETPYNEQF
>TRBD2|TRBV24-1|-|TRBJ2-3
ATSDFPRREGTDTQY
>-|TRBV25-1|-|TRBJ2-2
ASSEAMSGELF
>-|TRBV20-1|-|TRBJ1-5
CAAPPGRAGANQPQH
>-|TRBV7-6|-|TRBJ2-1
ASSLARGAGGSYNEQF
>-|TRBV15|-|TRBJ2-2
ATTLGGGTGELF
>-|TRBV3-1|many|TRBJ2-3
ASSQYLSFTDTQY
>-|TRBV27|few|TRBJ2-4
ASSLGSKNIQY
>TRBD2|TRBV9|-|TRBJ2-1
ASSVGGRGSWEQF
>-|TRBV29-1|-|TRBJ2-3
SVRVRGDTQY
>-|TRBV21-1|few|TRBJ1-5
ASSKAPRQGRNQPQH
>-|TRBV9|few|TRBJ2-7
ASSATLEQY
>TRBD1|TRBV7-9|-|TRBJ2-4
ASSLDLGDRGHIQY
>-|TRBV20-1|few|TRBJ1-4
SASKQYRVGDEKLF
>-|TRBV2|many|TRBJ2-3
ATSGTPSTDTQY
>-|TRBV6-2/TRBV6-3|few|TRBJ2-1
ASRFGPEGSNEQF
>-|TRBV27|few|TRBJ2-6
ASRRSSGANVLT
>TRBD2|TRBV6-1|few|TRBJ2-5
ASNSRAGEGETQY
>-|TRBV11-2|many|TRBJ2-7
ASSRSRRVGYEQY
>-|TRBV7-9|-|TRBJ2-3
ASSLAQGRWDTQY
>TRBD1|TRBV10-3|few|TRBJ1-4
ASLDRETNEKLF
>-|TRBV6-2/TRBV6-3|few|TRBJ1-1
ASAGLTEAF
>-|TRBV28|-|TRBJ2-4
ASSPPGRSENIQY